The entry that follows covers one T cell receptor (beta chain) sequence. Trimming removed 4 bases from V and 6 bases from J; junction bases left unmatched: 9. The germline gives CDR1 LNHDA, CDR2 SQIVND (reference sequence). The CDR3 sequence is 16 residues long. The data belong to a study of blood T cell repertoires in COVID-19. Turning to the study itself: The study drew acute and convalescent COVID-19 samples from the United States, Italy and Spain. T cells, B-cell-depleted T cells, or PBMCs supplied cDNA or gDNA.

Under the authors' procedure: Researchers report that nucleated cell counts were estimated from reference gene primer amplification. Method: immunoSEQ multiplex PCR; TCRdb's copy keeps in-frame clones and lacks some. The V and J calls and clone size are taken from that table; D and trimming were inferred from the DNA. The sample includes 200,000 to 300,000 clones, 88% seen only once; the top ten take approximately 0.8%. The sequence came from a woman in her thirties with acute or convalescent COVID-19. What was sequenced was peripheral blood. The gene calls are TRBV19 and TRBJ1-6, with 7 bases matching TRBD1. The DNA of the CDR3 is TGTGCCAGTAGTAGACTCCGACAGGGAGGTAATTCACCCCTCCACTTT. As protein: CASSRLRQGGNSPLHF.